One and the same sample provided the 18 T cell receptor beta chains below, sequenced in a study of blood T cell repertoires in COVID-19 (dated by TCRdb to about 2020). Library prep was done by the immunoSEQ multiplex PCR assay. TCRdb provides this immuneACCESS table in a form limited to in-frame rearrangements. Some clones are lacking; in checked studies, under half of them reflect an unresolved V gene, and why the rest are absent is not known. Recorded for this sample are approximately 210,000 clones; under 95% of them occurred a single time. The ten biggest clones cover around 1.2% of the sample. The specimen sequenced was peripheral blood. The receptors here all came from a man aged 25 to 40 with acute or convalescent COVID-19.

The CDR3 sequence: CASSPLVGGGYTF. The CDR3 DNA sequence: TGCGCCAGCAGCCCTTTAGTGGGAGGTGGCTACACCTTC. The chain joins TRBV5-1 to TRBJ1-2; no reliable D call. CDR3 length: 13 amino acids. Trimming took 4 bases from V and 7 from J, leaving 14 bases between them. The V gene's germline CDR1 is SGHRS and CDR2 YFSETQ. The variable domain in full, completed from reference TRBV5-1 and TRBJ1-2, reads KAGVTQTPRYLIKTRGQQVTLSCSPISGHRSVSWYQQTPGQGLQFLFEYFSETQRNKGNFPGRFSGRQFSNSRSEMNVSTLELGDSALYLCASSPLVGGGYTFGSGTRLTVV.

A single count supports this clone. This sequence joins TRBV10-1 and TRBJ2-1; D is uncertain. Germline V gene data show CDR1 as WNHNN and CDR2 as SYGVQD (reference sequence). V shed 3 bases and J shed 0 bases, with 12 bases lying between them. The CDR3 is 16 residues long. The CDR3 loop is CASSDGSVFSYNEQFF. The CDR3 nucleotides are TGCGCCAGCAGTGACGGGTCCGTCTTCTCCTACAATGAGCAGTTCTTC.

This clone has a handful of counts. The chain employs TRBV30 and TRBJ1-6; 7 bases align to TRBD1. Trimming took 5 bases from V and 9 from J; bases not matched to a gene: 4. The germline V gene has CDR1 GTSNPN and CDR2 SVGIG (reference sequence). There are 12 residues in the CDR3. The CDR3 bases are TGTGCCTGGGACAGGGACGGTTCACCCCTCCACTTT. Protein: CAWDRDGSPLHF.

V usage is TRBV7-8 and J usage is TRBJ1-1; 7 bases map to TRBD1. Losses at the gene ends were 8 bases for V and 1 base for J; bases not matched to a gene: 4. This CDR3 contains 13 residues. The germline CDR1 and CDR2 sequences are SGHVS and FQNEAQ. CDR3 protein: CASFNRGNTEAFF. The CDR3 nucleotides are TGTGCCAGCTTCAACAGGGGGAACACTGAAGCTTTCTTT.

The rearrangement uses TRBV19 and TRBJ2-7, with D possibly matching TRBD1 (5 bases). The CDR3 contains 16 residues. Trimming left V 5 bases short and J 2 bases short, with 19 bases between. Looked up from germline, CDR1 is LNHDA and CDR2 is SQIVND (reference sequence). The CDR3 reads CASSGMNRQGAYEQYF. The CDR3 nucleotides are TGTGCCAGTAGTGGAATGAACAGACAAGGGGCCTACGAGCAGTACTTC.

This clone was detected a few times. The genes are TRBV23-1 and TRBJ1-3; D might be TRBD1 (6 bases). TRBV23-1 is assigned to the ORF class and has an uncertain function. The V and J ends lost 0 bases and 3 bases respectively, with 15 bases between them. The CDR3 length is 17 residues. CDR3 in amino acids: CASSQSGTSDFGNTIYF. The CDR3 nucleotides read TGCGCCAGCAGTCAATCGGGGACATCCGATTTTGGAAACACCATATATTTT.

The CDR3 region is CASSFAPRGRYGYTF. DNA of the CDR3: TGTGCCAGCAGTTTCGCCCCCAGGGGGCGCTATGGCTACACCTTC. V usage is TRBV28 and J usage is TRBJ1-2, with 8 positions matching TRBD1. V gave up 3 bases and J gave up 4 bases; unmatched junction bases: 7. The CDR3 length is 15 residues. CDR1 and CDR2 (germline): MDHEN, SYDVKM.

The chain combines TRBV20-1 with TRBJ1-4, with D uncertain. This CDR3 contains 14 residues. Trimming removed 3 bases from V and 8 bases from J, with 16 bases in between. Germline V gene lookup returns CDR1 DFQATT and CDR2 SNEGSKA (reference sequence). The CDR3 DNA reads as TGCAGTGCTAGTTGGAGAGGGAAACGGGAAAAACTGTTTTTT. Translation gives CSASWRGKREKLFF.

The chain carries TRBV15 and TRBJ2-1; D might be TRBD2 (6 bases). The ends were cut back, 4 bases at V and 5 bases at J, with 9 bases in the middle. The CDR3 loop spans 13 amino acids. The germline V gene has CDR1 LNHNV and CDR2 YYDKDF (reference sequence). CDR3 sequence reads: CATSTGLHNEQFF. The DNA for the CDR3 is TGTGCCACCAGCACGGGACTTCACAATGAGCAGTTCTTC.

The genes are TRBV9 and TRBJ2-3, with 8 bases matching TRBD2. This CDR3 contains 16 residues. Trimming removed 2 bases from V and 2 bases from J; junction bases left unmatched: 7. The germline gives CDR1 SGDLS, CDR2 YYNGEE. CDR3 amino acids: CASSVRSGGYTDTQYF. The CDR3 bases are TGTGCCAGCAGCGTGAGGAGCGGGGGATACACAGATACGCAGTATTTT.

The chain couples TRBV27 to TRBJ1-4; D is possibly TRBD1 (6 bases). CDR3 length: 13 amino acids. From germline, CDR1 is MNHEY and CDR2 SMNVEV (reference sequence). V was clipped by 4 bases and J by 6 bases, with 9 bases between them. In DNA form, the CDR3 reads TGTGCCAGCAGTTCTTGGGGGCATGAAAAACTGTTTTTT. This codes for CASSSWGHEKLFF.

The chain couples TRBV9 to TRBJ2-2; a possible D gene is TRBD1 (6 bases). CDR1 is SGDLS and CDR2 is YYNGEE in the germline V gene. With 3 bases removed from V and 0 bases from J, the gap between germline ends came to 12 bases. This CDR3 contains 16 residues. The CDR3 loop is CASSAHRAANTGELFF. DNA for the CDR3: TGTGCCAGCAGCGCCCACAGGGCGGCGAACACCGGGGAGCTGTTTTTT. Full variable domain (remainder filled in from reference TRBV9 and TRBJ2-2): DSGVTQTPKHLITATGQRVTLRCSPRSGDLSVYWYQQSLDQGLQFLIQYYNGEERAKGNILERFSAQQFPDLHSELNLSSLELGDSALYFCASSAHRAANTGELFFGEGSRLTVL.

This chain connects TRBV5-5 to TRBJ1-5; D gene ambiguous. The V gene's germline CDR1 is SGHKS and CDR2 YYEKEE (reference sequence). The CDR3 runs to 14 residues. V shed 4 bases and J shed 3 bases, with 11 bases lying between them. The CDR3 reads CASSLRRDNQPQHF. The CDR3 DNA reads as TGTGCCAGCAGCCTTAGACGGGACAATCAGCCCCAGCATTTT. Combining the CDR3 with reference TRBV5-5 and TRBJ1-5 gives the whole variable domain DAGVTQSPTHLIKTRGQQVTLRCSPISGHKSVSWYQQVLGQGPQFIFQYYEKEERGRGNFPDRFSARQFPNYSSELNVNALLLGDSALYLCASSLRRDNQPQHFGDGTRLSIL.

The genes are TRBV2 and TRBJ2-7; 10 bases align to TRBD1. The junction had 12 bases not matched to a gene; V was cut back by 7 bases and J by 9 bases. The CDR3 loop spans 14 amino acids. Germline CDR1 reads SNHLY; CDR2 reads FYNNEI. The CDR3 region has the DNA TGTGCCAGCACCCTGGTGGGGGACAGGGGTGCGCAGTACTTC. This encodes CASTLVGDRGAQYF.

Worth noting for this clone: Compared with germline, one end of the junction differs, possibly owing to a read error. The gene calls are TRBV5-1 and TRBJ2-3, with 8 bases matching TRBD2. Per the germline V gene, CDR1 is SGHRS and CDR2 is YFSETQ. The CDR3 consists of 14 residues. The CDR3 coding sequence is TGCGCCAGCAGCCCGGGAGGGCGCACAAATACGCAGTATTTT. This translates into CASSPGGRTNTQYF. The full variable domain, rest sourced from reference TRBV5-1 and TRBJ2-3, is KAGVTQTPRYLIKTRGQQVTLSCSPISGHRSVSWYQQTPGQGLQFLFEYFSETQRNKGNFPGRFSGRQFSNSRSEMNVSTLELGDSALYLCASSPGGRTNTQYFGPGTRLTVL.

V is TRBV5-1 and J is TRBJ1-3; D remains unclear. The V gene's germline CDR1 is SGHRS and CDR2 YFSETQ. The CDR3 contains 15 residues. With 4 bases removed from V and 2 bases from J, the gap between germline ends came to 13 bases. The CDR3 here is CASSPGGLAGNTIYF. For the CDR3, the DNA is TGCGCCAGCAGCCCTGGAGGGTTGGCTGGAAACACCATATATTTT.

The chain recombines TRBV4-1 with TRBJ2-5; TRBD1 aligns across 7 bases. The CDR3 length is 15 residues. Germline CDR1 and CDR2: MGHRA and YSYEKL. Trimming at V came to 4 bases and at J to 5 bases, leaving 10 bases not matched to a gene. The CDR3, as DNA: TGCGCCAGCAGCCTAAACGAGGGGGCGCGTGAGACCCAGTACTTC. Residues: CASSLNEGARETQYF.

DNA of the CDR3: TGTGCCATCACCGCGGGACCAACCTCCTACGAGCAGTACTTC. It codes for CAITAGPTSYEQYF. V gene TRBV10-3 combines with J gene TRBJ2-7; D is perhaps TRBD2 (6 bases). Germline V gives CDR1 ENHRY, CDR2 SYGVKD. Trimming pared 7 bases from V and 0 bases from J, leaving 13 bases between. The CDR3 is made up of 14 amino acids.